The clone carrying this T cell receptor beta chain has a handful of counts. These data originate in a study of patients and donors after allogeneic stem cell transplantation. In TCRdb, the RT-PCR reads were re-called with MiXCR into one record per CDR3 protein. The sample includes about 960,000 distinct CDR3 sequences, more than 15% of them seen just once. V shed 0 bases, J shed 6 bases, and the junction held 2 bases outside the gene matches. CDR3 length: 15 amino acids. Germline V lookup: CDR1 ENHRY, CDR2 SYGVKD. This TCR was recovered from a human donor who was either an allogeneic HSCT recipient or a stem cell or donor lymphocyte infusion donor (not recorded which). It is not recorded whose cells these are; they may come from a transplant donor. The source material was blood, either unsorted or a sorted T cell fraction (not recorded which). The genes are TRBV10-3 and TRBJ2-2; 9 nucleotides agree with TRBD1. For the CDR3, the DNA is TGTGCCATCAGTGAGTCTGGACAGGGGCCCGGGGAGCTGTTTTTT. This encodes CAISESGQGPGELFF.